Each of the 15 T cell receptor beta chains below was sequenced from the same sample in a study of graft-versus-host responses after intestinal transplantation. Profiling relied on immunoSEQ multiplex PCR, and the TCRdb table lists in-frame clones only, not all of them. The sample has more than 95,000 clones; over 75% are singletons. These TCRs are of unknown antigen specificity. The source material was unstimulated CD4+ T cells sorted from spleen or lymph node cells, sampled before intestinal transplant. These receptors were taken from a human donor who received an intestinal transplant.

V and J are TRBV4-3 and TRBJ2-3; the D gene is possibly TRBD2 (6 bases). The CDR3 is 15 residues long. Germline CDR1 reads LGHNA; CDR2 reads YSLEER. The ends were cut back, 4 bases at V and 0 bases at J, with 11 bases in the middle. The DNA of the CDR3 is TGCGCCAGCAGCCCGGACTACACCAGCACAGATACGCAGTATTTT. It encodes CASSPDYTSTDTQYF.

The chain carries TRBV9 and TRBJ2-1, with 8 positions matching TRBD2. V shed 3 bases and J 6 bases; nucleotides not matched to a gene: 8. The CDR3 is 15 amino acids. CDR1 SGDLS and CDR2 YYNGEE come from the germline V gene. In nucleotides, the CDR3 is TGTGCCAGCAGCGCTTCCGGGACTAGTGTCAATGAGCAGTTCTTC. Protein: CASSASGTSVNEQFF.

This chain uses TRBV5-1 with TRBJ2-1, with 9 positions matching TRBD2. Germline CDR1 SGHRS, CDR2 YFSETQ. The CDR3 consists of 16 residues. After removal of 1 base from V and 6 bases from J, the junction contained 8 bases not matched to a gene. CDR3 bases: TGCGCCAGCAGCTTGTTTGGCGGGAGGGAACCCAATGAGCAGTTCTTC. As protein: CASSLFGGREPNEQFF.

The rearrangement links TRBV14 to TRBJ1-1; D is possibly TRBD1 (6 bases). This CDR3 spans 13 amino acids. Germline V lookup: CDR1 SGHDN, CDR2 FVKESK. V dropped 2 bases and J dropped 4 bases, with 8 bases sitting between them. The CDR3 DNA reads as TGTGCCAGCAGCCAAACCAGGGGCACTGAAGCTTTCTTT. Protein: CASSQTRGTEAFF. Full variable domain (missing parts from reference TRBV14 and TRBJ1-1): EAGVTQFPSHSVIEKGQTVTLRCDPISGHDNLYWYRRVMGKEIKFLLHFVKESKQDESGMPNNRFLAERTGGTYSTLKVQPAELEDSGVYFCASSQTRGTEAFFGQGTRLTVV.

The rearrangement uses TRBV28 and TRBJ2-6; possible D gene TRBD1, 6 bases. The germline CDR1 and CDR2 sequences are MDHEN and SYDVKM. The CDR3 has 19 residues. V gave up 3 bases and J gave up 0 bases, with 18 bases separating them. CDR3 in amino acids: CASSLTIGQPTSGANVLTF. The CDR3 nucleotides are TGTGCCAGCAGTTTGACGATCGGACAGCCTACCTCTGGGGCCAACGTCCTGACTTTC.

The chain couples TRBV5-6 to TRBJ1-5; 7 nucleotides line up with TRBD1. CDR1 and CDR2 (germline): SGHDT, YYEEEE. The CDR3 has 14 residues. The V gene end was trimmed by 4 bases and the J gene end by 4 bases; junction bases not matched to a gene: 5. CDR3 in DNA: TGTGCCAGCAGCCAGGGACAGCTGAATCAGCCCCAGCATTTT. Protein product: CASSQGQLNQPQHF. Combining the CDR3 with reference TRBV5-6 and TRBJ1-5 gives the whole variable domain DAGVTQSPTHLIKTRGQQVTLRCSPKSGHDTVSWYQQALGQGPQFIFQYYEEEERQRGNFPDRFSGHQFPNYSSELNVNALLLGDSALYLCASSQGQLNQPQHFGDGTRLSIL.

The V call is TRBV19, the J call TRBJ1-1; 10 bases match TRBD1. The CDR3 consists of 15 residues. Germline V gene data show CDR1 as LNHDA and CDR2 as SQIVND (reference sequence). V gave up 4 bases and J gave up 10 bases; unmatched junction bases: 12. The CDR3 nucleotides read TGTGCCAGTAGTAAATTAGTGGACAGGGGGTCGCGAGCTTTCTTT. This gives the protein CASSKLVDRGSRAFF.

The chain uses TRBV30 and TRBJ2-1, with TRBD2 matching 13 bases. The CDR3 has 15 amino acids. Germline V lookup: CDR1 GTSNPN, CDR2 SVGIG (reference sequence). The J segment lost 6 bases and the V segment lost 1 base, leaving 3 bases of the junction unmatched. CDR3 nucleotides: TGTGCCTGGAGTGCTACTAGCGGGGGGGCCAATGAGCAGTTCTTC. Translated: CAWSATSGGANEQFF.

This rearrangement joins TRBV18 to TRBJ2-3; D unresolved. The CDR3 is made up of 14 amino acids. With 3 bases removed from V and 0 bases from J, the gap between germline ends came to 7 bases. CDR1 KGHSH and CDR2 LQKENI come from the germline V gene. The CDR3 nucleotides are TGTGCCAGCTCACCTTCCCCAAGCACAGATACGCAGTATTTT. This sequence encodes CASSPSPSTDTQYF. The variable domain in full, with the rest retrieved from reference TRBV18 and TRBJ2-3, is NAGVMQNPRHLVRRRGQEARLRCSPMKGHSHVYWYRQLPEEGLKFMVYLQKENIIDESGMPKERFSAEFPKEGPSILRIQQVVRGDSAAYFCASSPSPSTDTQYFGPGTRLTVL.

A single count supports this clone. The V call is TRBV21-1, the J call TRBJ2-1; the table gives TRBD2 as D, unverified against the DNA. TRBV21-1 is assigned pseudogene status. CDR3 length: 19 amino acids. CDR3 sequence (DNA): TGTGCCAGCCCCAGGAGTGGGACTAGCGGGTGTCCGTCCGGCAATGAGCAGTTCTTC. This codes for CASPRSGTSGCPSGNEQFF.

This clone was observed a handful of times. The genes are TRBV6-1 and TRBJ1-2, with TRBD1 identical over 9 bases. The CDR3 contains 14 residues. V dropped 2 bases and J dropped 8; count of bases not matched to a gene: 6. Per germline, CDR1 MNHNS and CDR2 SASEGT. CDR3: CASSEPGQGKGYTF. The CDR3 nucleotides are TGTGCCAGCAGTGAACCCGGACAGGGGAAGGGCTACACCTTC.

The chain combines TRBV4-3 with TRBJ2-5, with TRBD2 matching over 8 bases. J lost 3 bases, V lost 4 bases, and 7 bases had no gene match. Germline V gives CDR1 LGHNA, CDR2 YSLEER. CDR3 length: 15 amino acids. This chain's CDR3 is CASSLTGTREETQYF. In nucleotides, the CDR3 is TGCGCCAGCAGCCTAACCGGGACTAGGGAAGAGACCCAGTACTTC.

The J gene is TRBJ1-4, the V gene TRBV5-6, with D perhaps matching TRBD1 (5 bases). The CDR3 runs 14 residues. Germline CDR1 is SGHDT and CDR2 is YYEEEE. V lost 4 bases and J lost 8, with 15 bases in between. CDR3 nucleotides: TGTGCCAGCAGCCAAGGTCCCGGGGGGGAAAAACTGTTTTTT. It codes for CASSQGPGGEKLFF.

The V call is TRBV6-6, the J call TRBJ2-3; 7 bases are shared with TRBD2. Trimming removed 1 base from V and 3 bases from J; junction bases left unmatched: 4. Germline V CDR1 and CDR2: MNHNY, SVGAGI (reference sequence). This CDR3 is 15 amino acids long. The CDR3 reads CASSYFGLGTDTQYF. DNA for the CDR3: TGTGCCAGCAGTTACTTTGGACTAGGGACAGATACGCAGTATTTT.

The count of this clone is one. The rearrangement links TRBV19 to TRBJ2-3; D is perhaps TRBD2 (6 bases). Trimming cost V 4 bases and J 2 bases, with 16 bases left between them. Germline V gene sequence: CDR1 LNHDA, CDR2 SQIVND (reference sequence). This CDR3 is built from 16 residues. In DNA form, the CDR3 reads TGTGCCAGTAGTACCCCCGCGGGAAGCTCCACAGATACGCAGTATTTT. Amino acids: CASSTPAGSSTDTQYF.